This record covers a single T cell receptor (beta chain). Its antigen has not been determined. Within one base of it there is no much larger clone, and no base qualities were kept. The data derive from a study of T cells after yellow fever vaccination (dated by TCRdb to 2018 to 2020). Broadly, across the study: The SMART-Seq v4 Ultra Low Input RNA kit was used to prepare libraries from fractions with low cell numbers. To follow T-cell clones before and after primary and booster YFV17D yellow fever vaccination, bulk TCR alpha and beta repertoires were sequenced over time. Two healthy male donors, one aged 18 to 29 and one aged 30 to 39 years, were included in the cohort. Bulk PBMC replicates and cell subsets were isolated from blood drawn at multiple timepoints before and after both primary and secondary immunization. General conclusions and limits of the study: A small fraction of clonotypes appeared in both the CD4 and CD8 compartments, likely as a result of convergent recombination. After the booster, most clones that had expanded after primary vaccination were detected again (around 96% of CD4 and around nine tenths of CD8), suggesting broad maintenance of memory. The secondary T-cell response was weaker than the primary response but faster, peaking on day 5 instead of day 15. Because abundant contaminating clonotypes from the bulk population could be contained in FACS-sorted repertoires, computational filtering was required. The study included only a couple of donors, which limits how far the findings can be generalized.

What the treatment or condition label conveys for this sample: live attenuated yellow fever vaccine strain. A standard Ficoll-Paque protocol was used to isolate PBMCs from peripheral blood. Dynabeads CD4 and CD8 positive selection kits were used to isolate the CD4 and CD8 T-cell fractions. RNA was extracted with TriZol from bulk PBMCs, CD4 and CD8 fractions, and dextramer-positive and dextramer-negative fractions. The sequencing machine was an Illumina NovaSeq 6000. TCR cDNA was synthesized by 5'RACE template switching, which introduced a universal primer site and unique molecular identifiers. cDNA synthesis was primed from both the TCR alpha and TCR beta constant segments. Library amplification involved two PCR steps, and the second step added sample barcodes and sequencing adapters. Sequencing of libraries was done on Illumina HiSeq 2500 (2x100 bp) or NovaSeq (2x150 bp). As for how the authors treated the data: MIGEC handled demultiplexing of reads and collapsing into UMI consensus sequences, while MiXCR performed V(D)J alignment. Clonotypes responding to the vaccine were identified with edgeR on replicate PBMC samples, with the criteria of FDR below 0.01 and a log2 fold change above 5 up to day 15. CD4 or CD8 identity was assigned to each bulk clonotype according to whether the clonotype was present at higher abundance in the sequenced CD4 repertoire or the sequenced CD8 repertoire. TCRdb's own reprocessing of the public reads used fastp at Q25 and MiXCR and kept productive beta chains. Rows merge per CDR3 protein into single entries with the most common DNA and genes. These V and J calls originate from TCRdb's pipeline instead of the authors' own analysis. This sample lists more than 95,000 distinct CDR3 sequences; nearly 15% were detected once. The ten largest clonotypes hold about 42% of the sample.

This receptor was identified in a man between 18 and 35 years old who received the YFV17D yellow fever vaccine. Material: CD8+ T cells sorted from PBMCs, obtained 5 days after the yellow fever booster vaccination.

The nucleotides read TGCGCCAGCAGCCACGGACGGACCTACGAGCAGTACTTC. Its coded protein is CASSHGRTYEQYF. The chain is made from TRBV4-1 and TRBJ2-7; the D gene is not confidently resolved. The V and J ends are trimmed by 3 bases and 2 bases, leaving 8 bases between them. Taken from the germline V gene, the CDR1 and CDR2 loops are MGHRA and YSYEKL. Including cysteine and phenylalanine, the CDR3 has 13 amino acids. Only CDR3 DNA remains: 39 bases, in frame from the first base.